The text below deals with one T cell receptor (beta chain). The source of the sample is a study of shared clonotypes between healthy human individuals. Deep was the level at which the assay was run. This table comes from immunoSEQ multiplex PCR, and its TCRdb copy is limited to in-frame clones, with some not included. The repertoire holds about 2,500,000 clones, with about 92% as singletons. CDR3 size: 16 residues. Trimming pared 0 bases from V and 0 bases from J, leaving 11 bases between. The germline V gene has CDR1 MGHRA and CDR2 YSYEKL. Sequencing was done on a sample of naive CD4+ T cells sorted from blood. Subset indicated: CD45RA+ positively selected. The clonotype comes from a man younger than 35 in good health. This chain connects TRBV4-1 to TRBJ1-2; tentative D call: TRBD1 (6 bases). The CDR3 bases are TGCGCCAGCAGCCAAGAAGGGGGATCAGCTAACTATGGCTACACCTTC. This encodes CASSQEGGSANYGYTF.